This entry lists 11 T cell receptor beta chains sequenced from one sample in a study of T cells in Graves' hyperthyroidism and ophthalmopathy. What was amplified from RNA transcripts were TCR beta CDR3 regions. HTBI primers were used for first-round RT-PCR of the TCR CDR3. TCRdb fed the multiplex PCR reads into MiXCR, producing one record per CDR3 protein. The sample includes about 700,000 distinct CDR3 sequences, less than 45% of them seen just once. The sequenced material came from peripheral blood or thyroid tissue (not recorded which). The receptor set was obtained from an adult man with Graves' disease, either hyperthyroidism or ophthalmopathy (not recorded which).

This chain uses TRBV15 with TRBJ1-4; D is perhaps TRBD1 (6 bases). This CDR3 spans 15 amino acids. The V gene lost 3 bases and the J gene lost 8 bases, with 16 bases spanning the gap. CDR1 is LNHNV and CDR2 is YYDKDF in the germline V gene (reference sequence). CDR3 DNA: TGTGCCACCAGCAGCGGGGGCTACACTGACGAAAAACTGTTTTTT. Translating gives CATSSGGYTDEKLFF. The entire variable domain, with the rest obtained from reference TRBV15 and TRBJ1-4, is as follows: DAMVIQNPRYQVTQFGKPVTLSCSQTLNHNVMYWYQQKSSQAPKLLFHYYDKDFNNEADTPDNFQSRRPNTSFCFLDIRSPGLGDTAMYLCATSSGGYTDEKLFFGSGTQLSVL.

This clonotype has ten or more counts. V and J are TRBV25-1 and TRBJ1-2; D unclear. With 1 base removed from V and 5 bases from J, the gap between germline ends came to 11 bases. The CDR3 totals 14 residues. The germline V gene encodes CDR1 MGHDK and CDR2 SYGVNS. For the CDR3, the DNA is TGTGCCAGCAGTGAATCTGGCAGCCCGTATGGCTACACCTTC. Its translation is CASSESGSPYGYTF.

On this clonotype itself: A read error may be the cause here, since a much bigger clone is one base away. The chain joins TRBV10-2 to TRBJ1-2; D remains unclear. V lost 1 base and J lost 13, with 16 bases in between. The CDR3 length is 13 residues. Germline CDR1 WSHSY, CDR2 SAAADI. The chain's CDR3 is CASSEFTGSIVTF. The CDR3 DNA is TGCGCCAGCAGTGAGTTTACGGGCTCGATTGTCACCTTC.

This clonotype was detected a few times. The chain has TRBV7-9 and TRBJ1-4; maybe TRBD1 (6 bases). This CDR3 spans 14 amino acids. Trimming left V 8 bases short and J 8 bases short, with 18 bases between. The germline gives CDR1 SEHNR, CDR2 FQNEAQ (reference sequence). This CDR3 reads CASSPSQGYEKLFF. CDR3 DNA sequence: TGTGCCAGCTCACCATCCCAGGGGTACGAAAAACTGTTTTTT.

This clonotype was observed many times. V and J are TRBV19 and TRBJ1-6; possible D gene TRBD1, 6 bases. This CDR3 spans 12 amino acids. The V end was cut by 8 bases, the J end by 10 bases, with 12 bases between. Germline assignment: CDR1 LNHDA and CDR2 SQIVND (reference sequence). The DNA of the CDR3 is TGTGCCAGTCGCACAGGGTTCTCACCCCTCCACTTT. Translated, it gives CASRTGFSPLHF.

This clonotype was found many times. The rearrangement joins TRBV13 to TRBJ1-4; TRBD1 matches 8 bases. V gave up 2 bases and J gave up 7 bases; unmatched junction bases: 3. This CDR3 spans 14 amino acids. CDR1 is PRHDT, CDR2 FYEKMQ, per germline (reference sequence). The CDR3 DNA reads as TGTGCCAGCAGCTTAAGGGACAGGTCTGAAAAACTGTTTTTT. Translation gives CASSLRDRSEKLFF.

With regard to this clonotype: A much more abundant neighbour one base away suggests this may be a read error. The chain couples TRBV2 to TRBJ1-5; TRBD1 matches at 9 bases. CDR1 SNHLY and CDR2 FYNNEI come from the germline V gene. This CDR3 has 14 residues. The CDR3 sequence: CVSSRDRDNQPQHF. Written as DNA, the CDR3 is TGTGTCAGCAGCCGGGACAGGGACAATCAGCCCCAGCATTTT.

The chain combines TRBV7-2 with TRBJ2-2; 8 bases agree with TRBD1. The CDR3 runs 20 residues. Trimming removed 5 bases from V and 5 bases from J; junction bases left unmatched: 22. CDR1 is SGHTA and CDR2 is FQGNSA in the germline V gene. The CDR3: CASSKRRDRPSLEGTGELFF. In DNA, the CDR3 is TGTGCCAGCAGCAAAAGGCGGGACAGGCCTTCTTTGGAGGGGACCGGGGAGCTGTTTTTT.

Comment on this clonotype: This may be a read error: a much more frequent sequence differs by one nucleotide. The V call is TRBV7-9, the J call TRBJ2-7, with 8 bases aligning to TRBD2. This CDR3 is 16 amino acids long. Germline assignment: CDR1 SEHNR and CDR2 FQNEAQ (reference sequence). This chain's CDR3 is CAGSPTSGRGKYEQYF. The CDR3 DNA is TGTGCCGGCAGCCCCACTAGCGGTAGAGGGAAGTACGAGCAGTACTTC.

This clonotype was counted between two and nine times. V and J are TRBV9 and TRBJ2-6; no firm D call. The CDR3 is 18 amino acids. Germline V gene lookup returns CDR1 SGDLS and CDR2 YYNGEE. V lost 4 bases, J lost 2 bases, and 19 bases lay in between. CDR3 DNA: TGTGCCAGCAGCCCCCGCTATCCCGACGGTACTGGGGCCAACGTCCTGACTTTC. Its translation: CASSPRYPDGTGANVLTF.

This chain joins TRBV9 and TRBJ2-7, with a possible D match to TRBD2 (6 bases). Germline loops: CDR1 SGDLS, CDR2 YYNGEE. This CDR3 comprises 15 residues. Trimming took off 1 base at V and 2 bases at J, with 13 bases between the two ends. The CDR3 DNA sequence: TGTGCCAGCAGCGTAAGGGCCGGGAGCGCCTACGAGCAGTACTTC. Its translation is CASSVRAGSAYEQYF.